The T cell receptor beta chain described here comes from a study of blood T cells in healthy people across ages. The table lists this clonotype with a few counts. As yet, its antigen is unknown. The CDR3 spans 12 residues. With 8 bases removed from V and 7 bases from J, the gap between germline ends came to 15 bases. Per germline, CDR1 MNHEY and CDR2 SVGAGI. Study-wide results and caveats: The long-lived group displayed more naive CD4+ cells, plus higher diversity, than the aged donors did.

A J-beta primer mix and a sample-barcoded 5' primer were used in a second PCR of roughly 7 to 12 cycles. TCRdb passed the 5' RACE reads through MiXCR, listing each CDR3 protein once. The sample has hundreds of thousands of distinct CDR3 sequences; over 40% are singletons. This chain links TRBV6-5 with TRBJ2-7; a possible D gene is TRBD1 (6 bases). This sequence originates from a man of 80 years or more in good health. The material sequenced was blood. The CDR3 sequence is CASRTGYNEQYF. The CDR3 bases are TGTGCCAGCCGTACAGGGTACAATGAGCAGTACTTC.